Included here is one T cell receptor (beta chain) sequence, with context. CDR3 size: 14 residues. Germline V CDR1 and CDR2: MDHEN, SYDVKM. V lost 5 bases, J lost 2 bases, and 13 bases lay in between. This sample was included in a study of T cell responses to AZD1222 COVID-19 vaccine. Method: immunoSEQ multiplex PCR; TCRdb's copy keeps in-frame clones and lacks some. The table lists over 75,000 clones, more than 90% of them singletons. Sequenced material: peripheral blood, taken on day 0 of AZD1222 vaccination. The sequence was collected from an adult in good health. This chain links TRBV28 with TRBJ2-7; D is unclear. The CDR3 DNA is TGTGCCAGCAGTCACCGCGCCACGCCCTACGAGCAGTACTTC. This encodes CASSHRATPYEQYF.